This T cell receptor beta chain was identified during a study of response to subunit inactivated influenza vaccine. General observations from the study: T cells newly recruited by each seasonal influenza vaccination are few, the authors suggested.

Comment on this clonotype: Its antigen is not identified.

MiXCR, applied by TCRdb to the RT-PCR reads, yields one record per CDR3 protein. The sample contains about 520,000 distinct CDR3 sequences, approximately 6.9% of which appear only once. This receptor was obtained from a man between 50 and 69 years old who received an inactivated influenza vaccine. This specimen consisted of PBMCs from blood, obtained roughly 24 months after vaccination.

The CDR3 here is CASSLYRQTNSYNEQFF. The CDR3 nucleotides are TGTGCCAGCAGCCTTTACAGGCAAACCAACTCCTACAATGAGCAGTTCTTC. V usage is TRBV4-2 and J usage is TRBJ2-1, with D possibly TRBD1 on 5 matching bases. The V gene lost 4 bases and the J gene lost 0 bases, with 16 bases spanning the gap. The CDR3 loop spans 17 amino acids. CDR1 is LGHNA and CDR2 is YNFKEQ in the germline V gene.